This is a list of T cell receptor beta chains from one sample in a study of blood T cell repertoires in COVID-19. TCRdb keeps only in-frame clones here, not all; method: immunoSEQ multiplex PCR. The sample includes 110,000 or so clones, roughly 90% of them seen just once. Sequenced material: peripheral blood. The source of these receptors is a human donor in a cohort sampled during active COVID-19. Each CDR3 is given with its conserved first and last residue. The D gene is left open where the match is weak. Clone size is shown for a subset of rows, as once, few, many or a class of expanded clone.

cdr3_nt | cdr3_aa | d_call | cdr3_length | v_call | clone_size | j_call
TGTGCCAGCAGTCGGGACAGCATCTATGGCTACACCTTC | CASSRDSIYGYTF | TRBD1 | 13 | TRBV6-5 | - | TRBJ1-2
TGTGCCAGCAGTGAAGCTTGGCGGTTCACAGATACGCAGTATTTT | CASSEAWRFTDTQYF | - | 15 | TRBV6-1 | - | TRBJ2-3
TGTGCCAGCAGTGTTCCGGTAAACGGGGAGCTGTTTTTT | CASSVPVNGELFF | - | 13 | TRBV2 | - | TRBJ2-2
TGTGCCAGCAAAAAGGAGCCCAACCCCTGGAGTAGCAATGAGCAGTTCTTC | CASKKEPNPWSSNEQFF | - | 17 | TRBV27 | - | TRBJ2-1
TGTGCCAGCAGCCCGGGACAGGGGAGGCTCCAAGAGACCCAGTACTTC | CASSPGQGRLQETQYF | TRBD1 | 16 | TRBV5-6 | - | TRBJ2-5
TGTGCCAGCAGCTTCGTCTCGTCCTACAATGAGCAGTTCTTC | CASSFVSSYNEQFF | - | 14 | TRBV7-6 | once | TRBJ2-1
TGTGCCAGCAGCGTTAGCCGGGACAGGGGGCCTGCCCCGGACACTGAAGCTTTCTTT | CASSVSRDRGPAPDTEAFF | TRBD1 | 19 | TRBV9 | - | TRBJ1-1
TGTGCCAGCAGCTTCCTCACTGTAGCGGGAAGCTCCTACAATGAGCAGTTCTTC | CASSFLTVAGSSYNEQFF | TRBD2 | 18 | TRBV7-2 | once | TRBJ2-1
TGTGCCAGCAGCTTGGTTTTTACAGGGGCTATAGATCAGCCCCAGCATTTT | CASSLVFTGAIDQPQHF | TRBD1 | 17 | TRBV5-8 | - | TRBJ1-5
TGTGCCAGCAGCTTGACAGGCGATGTCGCTGAAGCTTTCTTT | CASSLTGDVAEAFF | - | 14 | TRBV7-2 | - | TRBJ1-1
TGTGCCAGTAGTATAGATCCCGCGACAGGGATAGAGTACTTC | CASSIDPATGIEYF | TRBD1 | 14 | TRBV19 | - | TRBJ2-4
TGTGCCACCAGTAGTGTGGGGAGGGCGGGAGGTTACAATGAGCAGTTCTTC | CATSSVGRAGGYNEQFF | TRBD2 | 17 | TRBV24-1 | - | TRBJ2-1
TGTGCCAGCAGTTTCTCTAGCGGGGGGCTCGCAACTAGCACAGATACGCAGTATTTT | CASSFSSGGLATSTDTQYF | TRBD2 | 19 | TRBV11-3 | - | TRBJ2-3
TGTGCCAGTAGTAACAGGCCGAACACCGGGGAGCTGTTTTTT | CASSNRPNTGELFF | - | 14 | TRBV19 | - | TRBJ2-2
TGTGCCAGCAGCGCAGCCGGGGTAGTGACCCAGTACTTC | CASSAAGVVTQYF | - | 13 | TRBV9 | - | TRBJ2-5
TGTGCCAGCAGCCAAGGAAGACTAGCGGGAGTGGGGATTTACAATGAGCAGTTCTTC | CASSQGRLAGVGIYNEQFF | TRBD2 | 19 | TRBV3-1/TRBV3-2 | - | TRBJ2-1
TGTGCCAGCAGTTTACACGGGGGAGGCTACACCTTC | CASSLHGGGYTF | - | 12 | TRBV27 | - | TRBJ1-2
TGTGCCAGCAGCTTAGGATCACTATCGGATACGCAGTATTTT | CASSLGSLSDTQYF | - | 14 | TRBV7-3 | few | TRBJ2-3
TGTGCCAGCAGTACTAGCGGGACCCACGAGCAGTACTTC | CASSTSGTHEQYF | TRBD2 | 13 | TRBV18 | - | TRBJ2-7
TGTGCCAGCAGTAAACGGGGTACCTACGAGCAGTACTTC | CASSKRGTYEQYF | - | 13 | TRBV12-3/TRBV12-4 | - | TRBJ2-7
TGCGCCAGCAGTCCTGACAGGGGAAAACAAGAGACCCAGTACTTC | CASSPDRGKQETQYF | TRBD1 | 15 | TRBV5-1 | - | TRBJ2-5
TGCGCCAGCAGCTTGGGTCGTAATTCACCCCTCCACTTT | CASSLGRNSPLHF | - | 13 | TRBV5-1 | - | TRBJ1-6
TGTGCCAGCAGCTTAGGGTCCGTCAAGGGGTTGGCTTTCTTT | CASSLGSVKGLAFF | - | 14 | TRBV7-2 | - | TRBJ1-1
TGTGCCAGCAGAAAAGACAGTGATACCTACGAGCAGTACTTC | CASRKDSDTYEQYF | - | 14 | TRBV6-6 | once | TRBJ2-7
TGTGCCAGCAGCTTAGGTCAGGGGTCCTATGGCTACACCTTC | CASSLGQGSYGYTF | - | 14 | TRBV7-8 | - | TRBJ1-2
TGCGCCAGCAGCCCCGGACTAGCGGGGGCCCTCTACAATGAGCAGTTCTTC | CASSPGLAGALYNEQFF | TRBD2 | 17 | TRBV5-1 | - | TRBJ2-1
TGTGCCGGCGGGAAGCGGGGGGGCCGCAATGAGCAGTTCTTC | CAGGKRGGRNEQFF | TRBD2 | 14 | TRBV5-8 | - | TRBJ2-1
TGTGCCAGCAAACTAGCCGGGGAGCTGTTTTTT | CASKLAGELFF | - | 11 | TRBV3-1/TRBV3-2 | - | TRBJ2-2
TGTGCCAGCAGCTTGGCCGCCAGGGGGGATGGCTACACCTTC | CASSLAARGDGYTF | TRBD1 | 14 | TRBV5-4 | - | TRBJ1-2
TGTGCCAGCAGCTTAGAGCTGGCGGCAGATACGCAGTATTTT | CASSLELAADTQYF | - | 14 | TRBV13 | - | TRBJ2-3
TGTGCCAGCACCCTGCATCCGGGTACGTTGAACACTGAAGCTTTCTTT | CASTLHPGTLNTEAFF | - | 16 | TRBV11-2 | - | TRBJ1-1
TGTGCCAGCAGCCAGGCCCGAGGTCCGGTTCGTACAGATACGCAGTATTTT | CASSQARGPVRTDTQYF | - | 17 | TRBV3-1/TRBV3-2 | - | TRBJ2-3
TGCAGTGCTAGAGCAGGGGGCTTATCTTTCTTT | CSARAGGLSFF | TRBD1 | 11 | TRBV20-1 | few | TRBJ1-1
TGTGCCAGCAGCCTCACCCGGACAGGGAACACTGAAGCTTTCTTT | CASSLTRTGNTEAFF | TRBD1 | 15 | TRBV7-3 | few | TRBJ1-1
TGTGCCAGCAGCCTGACTAGCGGGAGGGCCTGGGTCTCCTACAATGAGCAGTTCTTC | CASSLTSGRAWVSYNEQFF | TRBD2 | 19 | TRBV7-9 | - | TRBJ2-1
TGTGCCTGGAGGTTACAGGGGATATTAAGCTCCGGGGAGCTGTTTTTT | CAWRLQGILSSGELFF | TRBD1 | 16 | TRBV30 | - | TRBJ2-2
TGTGCCAGCAGCTTGGTCGGGGTTAATCAGCCCCAGCATTTT | CASSLVGVNQPQHF | - | 14 | TRBV5-8 | - | TRBJ1-5
TGTGCCAGCAGCCCGCGGGGGAGGTCAGATGGCTACACCTTC | CASSPRGRSDGYTF | - | 14 | TRBV5-6 | - | TRBJ1-2
TGTGCCAGCAGCCCCCTAGGCCCCGATCAGCCCCAGCATTTT | CASSPLGPDQPQHF | - | 14 | TRBV7-6 | - | TRBJ1-5
TGTGCCAGCAGCCGACCTGGACAGGGCCTTTATGGCTACACCTTC | CASSRPGQGLYGYTF | TRBD1 | 15 | TRBV14 | - | TRBJ1-2